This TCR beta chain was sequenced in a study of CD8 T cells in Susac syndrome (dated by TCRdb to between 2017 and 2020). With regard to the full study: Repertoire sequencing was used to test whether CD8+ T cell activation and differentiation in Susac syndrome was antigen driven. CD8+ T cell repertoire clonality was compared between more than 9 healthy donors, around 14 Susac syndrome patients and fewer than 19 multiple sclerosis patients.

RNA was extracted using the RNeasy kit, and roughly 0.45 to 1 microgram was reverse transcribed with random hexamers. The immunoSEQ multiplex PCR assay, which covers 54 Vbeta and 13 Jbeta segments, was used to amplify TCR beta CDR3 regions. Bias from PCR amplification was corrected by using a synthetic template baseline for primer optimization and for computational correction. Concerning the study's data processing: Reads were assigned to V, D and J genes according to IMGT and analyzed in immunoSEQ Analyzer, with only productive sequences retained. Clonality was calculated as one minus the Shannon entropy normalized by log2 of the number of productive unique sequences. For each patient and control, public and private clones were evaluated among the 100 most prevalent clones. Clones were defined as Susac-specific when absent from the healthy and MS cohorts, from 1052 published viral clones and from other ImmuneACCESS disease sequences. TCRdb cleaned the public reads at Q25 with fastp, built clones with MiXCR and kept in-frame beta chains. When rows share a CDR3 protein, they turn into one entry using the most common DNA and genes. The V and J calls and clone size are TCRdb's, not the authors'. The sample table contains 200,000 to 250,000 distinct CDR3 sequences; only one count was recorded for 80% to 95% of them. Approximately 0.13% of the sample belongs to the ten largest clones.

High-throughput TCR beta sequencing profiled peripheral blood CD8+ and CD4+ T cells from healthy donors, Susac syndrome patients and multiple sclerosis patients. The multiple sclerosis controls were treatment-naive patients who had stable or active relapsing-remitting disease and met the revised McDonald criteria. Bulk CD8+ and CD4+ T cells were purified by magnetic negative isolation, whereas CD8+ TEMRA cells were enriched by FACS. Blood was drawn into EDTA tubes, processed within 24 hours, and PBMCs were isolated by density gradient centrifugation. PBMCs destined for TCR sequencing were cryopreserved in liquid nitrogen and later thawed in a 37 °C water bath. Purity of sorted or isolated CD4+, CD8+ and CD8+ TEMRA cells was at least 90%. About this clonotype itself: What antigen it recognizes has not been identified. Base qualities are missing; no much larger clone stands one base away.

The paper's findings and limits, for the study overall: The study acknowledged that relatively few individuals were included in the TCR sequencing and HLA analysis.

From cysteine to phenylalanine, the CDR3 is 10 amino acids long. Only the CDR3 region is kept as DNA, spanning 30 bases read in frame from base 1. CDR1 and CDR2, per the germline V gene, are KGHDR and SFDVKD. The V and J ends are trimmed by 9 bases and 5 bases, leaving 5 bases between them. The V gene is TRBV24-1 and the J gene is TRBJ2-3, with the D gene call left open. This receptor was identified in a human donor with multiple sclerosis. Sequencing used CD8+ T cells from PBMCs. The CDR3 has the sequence CATAGDTQYF. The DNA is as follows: TGTGCCACCGCCGGAGATACGCAGTATTTT.